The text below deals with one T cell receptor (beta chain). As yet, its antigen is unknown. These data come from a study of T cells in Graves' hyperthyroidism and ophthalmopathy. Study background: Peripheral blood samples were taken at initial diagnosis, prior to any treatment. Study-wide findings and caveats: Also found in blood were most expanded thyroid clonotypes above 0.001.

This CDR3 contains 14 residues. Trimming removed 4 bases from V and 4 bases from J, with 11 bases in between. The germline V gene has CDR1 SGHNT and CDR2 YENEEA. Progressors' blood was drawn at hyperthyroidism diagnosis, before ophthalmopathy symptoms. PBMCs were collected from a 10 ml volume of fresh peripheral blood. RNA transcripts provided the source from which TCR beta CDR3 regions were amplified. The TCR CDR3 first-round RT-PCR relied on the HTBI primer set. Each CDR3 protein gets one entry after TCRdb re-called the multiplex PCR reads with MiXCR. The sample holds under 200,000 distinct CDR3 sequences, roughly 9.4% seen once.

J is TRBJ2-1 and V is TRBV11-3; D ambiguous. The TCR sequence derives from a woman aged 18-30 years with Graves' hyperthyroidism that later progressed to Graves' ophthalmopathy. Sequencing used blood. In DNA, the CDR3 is TGTGCCAGCAGCTCTAATCACAAATACAATGAGCAGTTCTTC. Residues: CASSSNHKYNEQFF.